The present entry profiles one TCR beta chain with its context. Trimming left V 0 bases short and J 3 bases short, with 10 bases between. Germline V gene data show CDR1 as SGHDT and CDR2 as YYEEEE. The CDR3 runs to 14 residues. The data were obtained in a study of blood T cell repertoires in COVID-19. In the original workflow: Estimated nucleated cell counts came from reference gene primer amplification. Libraries were prepared by immunoSEQ multiplex PCR; TCRdb keeps only in-frame clonotypes and omits some of them. V, J and clone size reflect that table, while D and trimming were determined from the DNA. The sample includes approximately 200,000 clones, about nine tenths of them seen just once.

The V call is TRBV5-6, the J call TRBJ2-7, with D possibly matching TRBD2 (5 bases). This sequence was found in a woman aged 60-75 years with acute or convalescent COVID-19. Source material: peripheral blood. CDR3 nucleotides: TGTGCCAGCAGCTTGGGTGAGGGTTTCTACGAGCAGTACTTC. Translated, it gives CASSLGEGFYEQYF.